This TCR beta chain was profiled in a study of blood T cell repertoires in COVID-19. Study at large: Researchers got acute and convalescent COVID-19 samples from the United States, Italy and Spain. In each case, the material was cDNA or gDNA derived from T cells, B-cell-depleted T cells, or PBMCs.

This clone came up a few times. The germline CDR1 and CDR2 sequences are MNHNY and SVGAGI (reference sequence). Trimming removed 5 bases from V and 10 bases from J; junction bases left unmatched: 4. The CDR3 contains 13 residues. Original handling: Reference gene primer amplification gave estimated nucleated cell counts. Data came from immunoSEQ multiplex PCR; TCRdb stores just in-frame clones and leaves some out. From that table come the V and J calls and clone size; the DNA was used to work out D and trimming. The table has about 33,000 clones, around 88% seen once. This receptor was obtained from a human donor in a cohort sampled during active COVID-19. The chain joins TRBV6-6 to TRBJ1-6, with 8 bases lining up with TRBD1. The sequenced sample was peripheral blood. This CDR3 is CASSHRDRSPLHF. As DNA, the CDR3 is TGTGCCAGCAGTCACAGGGACAGGTCACCCCTCCACTTT.